This TCR beta chain was captured in a study of OX40 agonist ivuxolimab in advanced cancers. Study-wide context: Ivuxolimab, an antibody that agonizes OX40 (CD134), was administered to the patients. Administration of intravenous ivuxolimab to patients occurred every 2 weeks at 0.01 to 10 mg/kg. The diagnoses of dose-escalation patients were hepatocellular carcinoma, melanoma, renal cell or head and neck cancer. Whole-study findings and limits: Low normalized T-cell clonal expansion was additionally recorded for some nonresponders.

The data were produced by immunoSEQ multiplex PCR, yet TCRdb's version contains in-frame clones alone and is incomplete. The sample yields around 100,000 clones, about 96% seen once. Germline lookup yields CDR1 LNHDA and CDR2 SQIVND (reference sequence). Trimming shortened V by 8 bases and J by 0 bases, and 11 bases separated the two germline ends. The CDR3 loop spans 14 amino acids. Comment on this clone: Antigen specificity is unknown.

The sample in question was CD4+ or CD8+ T cells sorted from blood, obtained in a trial of the OX40 agonist ivuxolimab. This receptor was obtained from an adult with an advanced solid tumor such as melanoma, head and neck, liver or kidney cancer. This chain connects TRBV19 to TRBJ1-5, with D tentatively TRBD1 (5 bases). In DNA, the CDR3 is TGTGCCAGTTGGGGACCCAATAGCAATCAGCCCCAGCATTTT. This encodes CASWGPNSNQPQHF. Drawing the rest from reference TRBV19 and TRBJ1-5, the complete variable domain is DGGITQSPKYLFRKEGQNVTLSCEQNLNHDAMYWYRQDPGQGLRLIYYSQIVNDFQKGDIAEGYSVSREKKESFPLTVTSAQKNPTAFYLCASWGPNSNQPQHFGDGTRLSIL.